The T cell receptor (beta chain) under discussion was sequenced for a study of T cells in Graves' hyperthyroidism and ophthalmopathy. In the study overall: Peripheral blood samples were taken at initial diagnosis, prior to any treatment.

The study excluded patients with uncontrolled infection, other autoimmune disease, pregnancy or lactation. This clonotype appeared many times. Amplification targeted TCR beta CDR3 regions from RNA transcripts. The HTBI primer set served for first-round RT-PCR of the TCR CDR3. TCRdb re-called the multiplex PCR reads through MiXCR, storing one row per CDR3 protein. Among fewer than 350,000 distinct CDR3 sequences listed, under 25% were seen once. The V gene lost 0 bases and the J gene lost 2 bases, with 12 bases spanning the gap. CDR1 and CDR2 (germline): SGHRS, YFSETQ. CDR3 length equals 16 residues. This chain links TRBV5-1 with TRBJ2-1, with a tentative D call TRBD2 (5 bases). The material sequenced was blood. This receptor was identified in a woman aged 50 to 60 with Graves' hyperthyroidism. The DNA of the CDR3 is TGCGCCAGCAGCTTGGTCGCGGGTGGGACCTACAATGAGCAGTTCTTC. Translation: CASSLVAGGTYNEQFF.